The 31 T cell receptor beta chains below were found in one sample sequenced in a study of control samples from healthy donors and cancer patients. Here immunoSEQ multiplex PCR was the method, and the copy in TCRdb shows in-frame clones only, minus some. This table holds approximately 150,000 clones, approximately 90% found once. The source material was blood. The receptor source for this set is a woman aged 30 to 39 in good health.

The DNA of the CDR3 is TGTGCCAGCACCCCGGACTGGGGGAGAGAGCAGTTCTTC. Residues: CASTPDWGREQFF. V is TRBV7-2 and J is TRBJ2-1; D could derive from TRBD1 or TRBD2 (5 bases each). The CDR3 sequence is 13 residues long. The germline gives CDR1 SGHTA, CDR2 FQGNSA. Trimming removed 7 bases at V and 10 bases at J, with 17 bases between.

The chain joins TRBV24-1 to TRBJ2-5, with D uncertain. This CDR3 comprises 14 residues. V shed 3 bases and J shed 4 bases, with 11 bases lying between them. CDR1 and CDR2 from the germline V gene are KGHDR and SFDVKD. The CDR3 region is CATSDPRVPETQYF. The CDR3 bases are TGTGCCACCAGTGATCCCCGGGTCCCAGAGACCCAGTACTTC.

V is TRBV27 and J is TRBJ1-2; D is possibly TRBD1 (6 bases). The V end lost 6 bases, the J end lost 1 base, and 9 bases lay between the germline ends. Germline CDR1 MNHEY, CDR2 SMNVEV (reference sequence). The CDR3 has 13 amino acids. The DNA of the CDR3 is TGTGCCAGCAGGCGACAGGTTAACTATGGCTACACCTTC. Translating it yields CASRRQVNYGYTF.

The V gene is TRBV25-1, the J gene TRBJ1-1, with a tentative D call TRBD1 (5 bases). Trimming pared 6 bases from V and 1 base from J, leaving 6 bases between. Germline V gene sequence: CDR1 MGHDK, CDR2 SYGVNS. The CDR3 length is 12 residues. CDR3 nucleotides: TGTGCCAGCAGGGACACGAACACTGAAGCTTTCTTT. This translates into CASRDTNTEAFF.

This chain links TRBV6-5 with TRBJ2-5, with 8 bases aligning to TRBD1. The length of the CDR3 is 13 residues. Germline values: CDR1 MNHEY, CDR2 SVGAGI. The J segment lost 5 bases and the V segment lost 9 bases, leaving 8 bases of the junction unmatched. CDR3 nucleotides: TGTGCCAGGGCAGGGGGCGAAGCGGAGACCCAGTACTTC. This sequence encodes CARAGGEAETQYF.

There are a few counts of this clone. The rearrangement uses TRBV11-3 and TRBJ2-3; 7 nucleotides match TRBD2. CDR3 length: 16 residues. Per germline, CDR1 SGHNT and CDR2 YENEEA. Trimming at V came to 3 bases and at J to 0 bases, leaving 6 bases not matched to a gene. The CDR3 loop reads CASSLGWRESTDTQYF. In DNA form, the CDR3 reads TGTGCCAGCAGCTTGGGCTGGCGGGAGAGCACAGATACGCAGTATTTT.

The rearrangement uses TRBV28 and TRBJ2-3; tentative D call: TRBD2 (6 bases). CDR3 length equals 15 residues. V gave up 5 bases and J gave up 4 bases, with 16 bases separating them. Germline V gene lookup returns CDR1 MDHEN and CDR2 SYDVKM. CDR3 sequence: CASSKPGSGADTQYF. The CDR3, as DNA: TGTGCCAGCAGTAAACCCGGATCGGGAGCAGATACGCAGTATTTT.

This clone was detected a few times. The CDR3 loop reads CASRRRTSGIGGEQFF. The CDR3 region has the DNA TGTGCCAGCAGGAGACGTACTAGCGGGATCGGTGGTGAGCAGTTCTTC. J is TRBJ2-1 and V is TRBV7-2, with 10 bases identical to TRBD2. V shed 6 bases, J shed 9 bases, and the junction held 14 bases outside the gene matches. The germline gives CDR1 SGHTA, CDR2 FQGNSA. This CDR3 spans 16 amino acids.

About this clone: Mismatch with germline at one junction end may stem from a read error. The chain joins TRBV4-2 to TRBJ1-6, with TRBD1 matching 9 bases. The V gene's germline CDR1 is LGHNA and CDR2 YNFKEQ. There are 14 residues in the CDR3. In DNA form, the CDR3 reads TGTGCCAGCAGCCGGGACAGGGATAACTCACCCCTCCACTTT. Encoded protein: CASSRDRDNSPLHF.

The CDR3 DNA sequence: TGTGCCAGCAGGGGACAGGGAAGGGATACGCAGTATTTT. Amino acids: CASRGQGRDTQYF. This chain connects TRBV6-5 to TRBJ2-3; TRBD1 aligns across 9 bases. V lost 6 bases to trimming and J lost 6 bases; unmatched junction nucleotides: 4. Germline V CDR1 and CDR2: MNHEY, SVGAGI. The CDR3 runs 13 residues.

V is TRBV10-3 and J is TRBJ1-5; D not resolved. The CDR3 extends over 13 amino acids. Trimming cost V 3 bases and J 7 bases, with 10 bases left between them. The germline V gene encodes CDR1 ENHRY and CDR2 SYGVKD. The CDR3 protein is CAISDRAEQPQHF. The CDR3 DNA reads TGTGCCATCAGTGATAGGGCGGAACAGCCCCAGCATTTT.

The chain links TRBV29-1 to TRBJ1-2, with D maybe TRBD1 (6 bases). The CDR3 extends over 12 amino acids. V lost 6 bases, J lost 7 bases, and 15 bases lay in between. Germline values: CDR1 SQVTM, CDR2 ANQGSEA. The chain's CDR3 is CSVLGGVGGYTF. In nucleotides, the CDR3 is TGCAGCGTCCTAGGGGGGGTGGGTGGCTACACCTTC.

The DNA for the CDR3 is TGTGCCACCAGTGATCCGGGAGGACAGGGGGCAGGAGAGACCCAGTACTTC. It encodes CATSDPGGQGAGETQYF. This chain uses TRBV24-1 with TRBJ2-5; TRBD1 matches 11 bases. Germline V lookup: CDR1 KGHDR, CDR2 SFDVKD. The CDR3 sequence is 17 residues long. Trimming removed 3 bases from V and 4 bases from J; junction bases left unmatched: 9.

V is TRBV5-1 and J is TRBJ1-2; a possible D gene is TRBD1 (6 bases). The length of the CDR3 is 16 residues. Trimming took off 5 bases at V and 0 bases at J, with 17 bases between the two ends. The germline CDR1 and CDR2 sequences are SGHRS and YFSETQ. CDR3 DNA sequence: TGCGCCAGCAGACTTGAGGGACACCTTACTAACTATGGCTACACCTTC. Translated: CASRLEGHLTNYGYTF.

CDR3 nucleotides: TGTGCCTGGCTAAGGGGGACAGGGTCTCGCTACGAGCAGTACTTC. Residues: CAWLRGTGSRYEQYF. V usage is TRBV30 and J usage is TRBJ2-7, with 9 bases lining up with TRBD1. The CDR3 contains 15 residues. The V and J ends lost 5 bases and 3 bases, in that order; junction bases with no gene match: 11. Germline lookup yields CDR1 GTSNPN and CDR2 SVGIG (reference sequence).

The chain employs TRBV7-9 and TRBJ2-3, with 12 bases that match TRBD2. Germline lookup yields CDR1 SEHNR and CDR2 FQNEAQ (reference sequence). V lost 1 base, J lost 1 base, and 0 bases stayed unmatched. This CDR3 spans 16 amino acids. The CDR3 region has the DNA TGTGCCAGCAGCTTAGGACTAGCGGGAGGCACAGATACGCAGTATTTT. Amino acids: CASSLGLAGGTDTQYF.

The chain is built from TRBV7-2 and TRBJ1-1, with a tentative D call TRBD1 (6 bases). The V and J ends lost 4 bases and 5 bases respectively, with 14 bases between them. Germline CDR1 and CDR2: SGHTA and FQGNSA. This CDR3 has 14 amino acids. CDR3 DNA: TGTGCCAGCAGCTCATACAGGGACTGGACTGAAGCTTTCTTT. The encoded protein is CASSSYRDWTEAFF.

The CDR3 sequence: CASSPNRGNTEAFF. The CDR3, as DNA: TGTGCCAGCAGCCCGAACAGGGGGAACACTGAAGCTTTCTTT. The chain carries TRBV7-8 and TRBJ1-1, with 7 bases lining up with TRBD1. CDR3 length equals 14 residues. Germline-derived CDR1 and CDR2 are SGHVS and FQNEAQ. The V gene end was trimmed by 5 bases and the J gene end by 1 base; junction bases not matched to a gene: 4.

This CDR3 reads CASRPAGTGFYEQYF. CDR3 nucleotides: TGTGCCAGCAGACCTGCCGGGACAGGGTTCTACGAGCAGTACTTC. V gene TRBV6-5 combines with J gene TRBJ2-7, with TRBD1 matching over 9 bases. Trimming took 6 bases from V and 3 from J; bases not matched to a gene: 9. The germline CDR1 and CDR2 sequences are MNHEY and SVGAGI. There are 15 residues in the CDR3.

This clone was detected only once. V is TRBV19 and J is TRBJ2-2, with TRBD2 matching over 12 bases. The CDR3 has 15 residues. Losses at the gene ends were 4 bases for V and 4 bases for J; bases not matched to a gene: 1. Germline V gene lookup returns CDR1 LNHDA and CDR2 SQIVND (reference sequence). Here the CDR3 reads CASSKTSGSTGELFF. The CDR3 nucleotides read TGTGCCAGTAGTAAGACTAGCGGGAGCACCGGGGAGCTGTTTTTT.

The chain joins TRBV2 to TRBJ2-3, with 12 positions matching TRBD2. The J segment lost 2 bases and the V segment lost 8 bases, leaving 8 bases of the junction unmatched. The CDR3 consists of 16 residues. Germline V lookup: CDR1 SNHLY, CDR2 FYNNEI. As DNA, the CDR3 is TGTGCCAGCGCTGACCTAGCGGGAGGGAACACAGATACGCAGTATTTT. Encoded protein: CASADLAGGNTDTQYF.

V is TRBV11-3 and J is TRBJ2-1; either TRBD1 or TRBD2 may fit D (5 bases each). This CDR3 is built from 17 residues. Trimming took off 0 bases at V and 7 bases at J, with 19 bases between the two ends. Germline V gene data show CDR1 as SGHNT and CDR2 as YENEEA. DNA for the CDR3: TGTGCCAGCAGCTTAGATGGGGGAGTAAGGCTTAAGAATGAGCAGTTCTTC. Its translation is CASSLDGGVRLKNEQFF.

The rearrangement links TRBV21-1 to TRBJ2-7; the D call TRBD2 from the table was never checked on the DNA. TRBV21-1 is given as a pseudogene. CDR3 size: 13 residues. Here the CDR3 DNA reads TGTGCCAGCAGCTCCCTGGGAGCCTACGAGCAGTACTTC. Its protein is CASSSLGAYEQYF.

The V gene is TRBV12-3 or TRBV12-4, the J gene TRBJ1-1; D is ambiguous. The CDR3 is made up of 13 amino acids. V dropped 4 bases and J dropped 5 bases, with 11 bases sitting between them. CDR3 amino acids: CASSSLGLTEAFF. DNA of the CDR3: TGTGCCAGCAGTTCTTTAGGGTTAACTGAAGCTTTCTTT.

V is TRBV2 and J is TRBJ1-2, with unresolved D. Trimming pared 1 base from V and 8 bases from J, leaving 11 bases between. Germline V lookup: CDR1 SNHLY, CDR2 FYNNEI. The CDR3 contains 13 residues. CDR3 DNA: TGTGCCAGCAGTGAAGTCAAGGATAGAGGCTACACCTTC. Translated, it gives CASSEVKDRGYTF.

The chain recombines TRBV19 with TRBJ1-1; D unclear. This CDR3 comprises 14 residues. Germline loops: CDR1 LNHDA, CDR2 SQIVND (reference sequence). V was shortened by 5 bases and J by 0 bases, with 10 bases between the two germline ends. Here the CDR3 reads CASSHNIMNTEAFF. The CDR3 DNA sequence: TGTGCCAGTAGTCACAATATCATGAACACTGAAGCTTTCTTT. The whole variable domain, filled in from reference TRBV19 and TRBJ1-1, reads DGGITQSPKYLFRKEGQNVTLSCEQNLNHDAMYWYRQDPGQGLRLIYYSQIVNDFQKGDIAEGYSVSREKKESFPLTVTSAQKNPTAFYLCASSHNIMNTEAFFGQGTRLTVV.

The chain is built from TRBV19 and TRBJ2-2; D unresolved. This CDR3 is 13 amino acids long. The V and J ends lost 3 bases and 6 bases respectively, with 8 bases between them. Germline CDR1 is LNHDA and CDR2 is SQIVND (reference sequence). The CDR3 protein is CASSIASPGELFF. Here the CDR3 DNA reads TGTGCCAGTAGTATCGCCTCCCCCGGGGAGCTGTTTTTT.

The CDR3 DNA reads as TGTGCCAGCAGTTCGGGGCCAGCAGCTTCACCCCTCCACTTT. Protein product: CASSSGPAASPLHF. The rearrangement joins TRBV6-5 to TRBJ1-6; possibly TRBD1 for D (5 bases). CDR1 and CDR2 (germline): MNHEY, SVGAGI. The CDR3 sequence is 14 residues long. Trimming took 4 bases from V and 9 from J, leaving 13 bases between them.

V is TRBV5-1 and J is TRBJ1-5; D not resolved. The germline V gene has CDR1 SGHRS and CDR2 YFSETQ. Trimming took off 0 bases at V and 6 bases at J, with 13 bases between the two ends. The CDR3 totals 15 residues. The CDR3, as DNA: TGCGCCAGCAGCTTGGCCGGCGGAGACCTTCAGCCCCAGCATTTT. Protein sequence: CASSLAGGDLQPQHF.

This chain links TRBV6-8 with TRBJ1-2; TRBD1 matches at 11 bases. Germline CDR1 MNHGY, CDR2 SAAAGT. The CDR3 has 15 amino acids. CDR3 in amino acids: CAGPRTGGIVYGYTF. CDR3 DNA sequence: TGTGCAGGGCCCCGGACAGGGGGCATTGTCTATGGCTACACCTTC.

The V call is TRBV11-1, the J call TRBJ1-4, with D unresolved. The germline V gene has CDR1 SGHAT and CDR2 FQDESV (reference sequence). This CDR3 is 13 amino acids long. Trimming took off 5 bases at V and 4 bases at J, with 8 bases between the two ends. Here the CDR3 reads CASSRDRNEKLFF. The CDR3 DNA sequence: TGTGCCAGCAGCCGTGACCGTAATGAAAAACTGTTTTTT.